A single sample is the source of the 8 T cell receptor beta chains below, sequenced in a study of T cell responses to AZD1222 COVID-19 vaccine. Here immunoSEQ multiplex PCR was the method, and the copy in TCRdb shows in-frame clones only, minus some. Among about 53,000 clones listed, less than 85% were seen once. This specimen was peripheral blood, taken on day 0 of AZD1222 vaccination. These TCRs come from an adult in good health.

In this sample, this clone turned up once. This rearrangement joins TRBV28 to TRBJ1-5, with D possibly matching TRBD1 (6 bases). This CDR3 region has 11 residues. Trimming removed 7 bases from V and 5 bases from J, with 6 bases in between. CDR1 is MDHEN, CDR2 SYDVKM, per germline. The CDR3 here is CASTGDQPQHF. The CDR3 nucleotides read TGTGCCAGCACAGGGGATCAGCCCCAGCATTTT.

This chain connects TRBV3-1 (or the pseudogene TRBV3-2) to TRBJ1-6; D possibly corresponds to TRBD1 (5 bases). Trimming took 2 bases from V and 9 from J, leaving 11 bases between them. Germline CDR1 reads LGHDT; CDR2 reads YNNKEL (reference sequence). This CDR3 spans 14 amino acids. The DNA for the CDR3 is TGTGCCAGCAGCCAAACAGGTCCGGGTTCACCCCTCCACTTT. This gives the protein CASSQTGPGSPLHF.

V is TRBV28 and J is TRBJ1-3; a weak D match, TRBD1 (5 bases). Trimming removed 4 bases at V and 5 bases at J, with 15 bases between. CDR3 length: 15 amino acids. Germline V gene lookup returns CDR1 MDHEN and CDR2 SYDVKM. The CDR3 DNA sequence: TGTGCCAGCAGTTCGATGACAGTCGCGCGAAACACCATATATTTT. It encodes CASSSMTVARNTIYF.

This clone appeared a single time. This chain connects TRBV24-1 to TRBJ2-7; 14 bases are shared with TRBD2. Germline V gives CDR1 KGHDR, CDR2 SFDVKD. The CDR3 has 17 amino acids. Losses at the gene ends were 2 bases for V and 7 bases for J; bases not matched to a gene: 9. The CDR3 loop reads CATSDSLGTSGSGEQYF. CDR3 sequence (DNA): TGTGCCACCAGTGATTCACTCGGGACTAGCGGGAGCGGGGAGCAGTACTTC.

The chain employs TRBV5-8 and TRBJ1-1; D call uncertain. Germline-derived CDR1 and CDR2 are SGHTS and YDEGEE. Trimming shortened V by 4 bases and J by 4 bases, and 14 bases separated the two germline ends. The CDR3 is 14 residues long. The CDR3 loop is CASSNGETLTEAFF. Written as DNA, the CDR3 is TGTGCCAGCAGCAACGGGGAGACTCTCACTGAAGCTTTCTTT.

This chain uses TRBV7-2 with TRBJ2-5; tentative D call: TRBD2 (5 bases). Trimming removed 1 base at V and 5 bases at J, with 8 bases between. There are 13 residues in the CDR3. The germline gives CDR1 SGHTA, CDR2 FQGNSA. The CDR3 loop reads CASSLDWEETQYF. The CDR3 coding sequence is TGTGCCAGCAGCTTAGACTGGGAGGAGACCCAGTACTTC. Full variable domain (rest looked up from reference TRBV7-2 and TRBJ2-5): GAGVSQSPSNKVTEKGKDVELRCDPISGHTALYWYRQSLGQGLEFLIYFQGNSAPDKSGLPSDRFSAERTGGSVSTLTIQRTQQEDSAVYLCASSLDWEETQYFGPGTRLLVL.

The V and J genes are TRBV13 and TRBJ2-6; TRBD2 is a possible D gene (5 bases). The CDR3 loop spans 15 amino acids. Germline values: CDR1 PRHDT, CDR2 FYEKMQ (reference sequence). V lost 1 base and J 2 bases, leaving 6 bases between the germline ends. CDR3 bases: TGTGCCAGCAGCTTAGCGGGAACTGGGGCCAACGTCCTGACTTTC. It translates to CASSLAGTGANVLTF.

CDR3 residues: CAWTFPVGFGGNTIYF. The CDR3 nucleotides read TGTGCCTGGACCTTCCCGGTGGGATTCGGTGGAAACACCATATATTTT. The chain couples TRBV30 to TRBJ1-3; no definite D call. V gave up 4 bases and J gave up 3 bases, with 19 bases separating them. Germline assignment: CDR1 GTSNPN and CDR2 SVGIG (reference sequence). This CDR3 has 16 amino acids.